This T cell receptor (beta chain) was obtained from a study of cytomegalovirus exposure and HLA in healthy donors. Germline CDR1 and CDR2: LGHNA and YSLEER. The CDR3 is 15 residues long. Trimming removed 1 base from V and 7 bases from J; junction bases left unmatched: 4. 60 Vbeta and 13 Jbeta primers were used in PCR. This table comes from immunoSEQ multiplex PCR, and its TCRdb copy is limited to in-frame clones, with some not included. The repertoire holds around 140,000 clones, with roughly 60% as singletons. This clone has a handful of counts. Source material: PBMCs. This chain joins TRBV4-3 and TRBJ2-1, with 10 positions matching TRBD2. The TCR comes from a middle-aged woman in good health and CMV-seronegative. This CDR3 reads CASSQAAGGRNEQFF. The CDR3 coding sequence is TGCGCCAGCAGCCAAGCAGCGGGGGGGCGTAATGAGCAGTTCTTC.